This TCR beta chain comes out of a study of blood T cell repertoires in COVID-19. About the research overall: Samples came from the United States, Italy and Spain, spanning acute and convalescent COVID-19. From T cells, B-cell-depleted T cells, or PBMCs came the material, which was cDNA or gDNA.

The authors' processing: Estimates of nucleated cell counts were drawn from the amplification of reference gene primers. Profiling relied on immunoSEQ multiplex PCR, and the TCRdb table lists in-frame clones only, not all of them. Clonal size and the V and J genes are those of that table, whereas D and trimming came from the DNA. The sample contains fewer than 150,000 clones, around 80% of which appear only once. Germline CDR1 and CDR2: MNHNS and SASEGT. The CDR3 contains 13 residues. V dropped 3 bases and J dropped 2 bases, with 7 bases sitting between them. Sequencing used peripheral blood. The V call is TRBV6-1, the J call TRBJ1-2; D uncertain. This sequence originates from a woman of 80 years or more in a cohort sampled during active or convalescent COVID-19. The DNA of the CDR3 is TGTGCCAGCAGTGACAGGTGGAACTATGGCTACACCTTC. Encoded protein: CASSDRWNYGYTF.